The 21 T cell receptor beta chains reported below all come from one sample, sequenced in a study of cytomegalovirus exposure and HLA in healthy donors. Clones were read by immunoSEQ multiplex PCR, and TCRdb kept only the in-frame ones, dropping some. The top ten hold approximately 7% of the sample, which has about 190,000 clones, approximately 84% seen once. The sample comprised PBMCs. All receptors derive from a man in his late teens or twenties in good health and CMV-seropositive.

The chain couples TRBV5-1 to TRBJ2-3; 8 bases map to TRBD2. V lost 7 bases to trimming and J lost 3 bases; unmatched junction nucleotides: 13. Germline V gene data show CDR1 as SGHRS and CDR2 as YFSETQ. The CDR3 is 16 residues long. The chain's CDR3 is CASSPAPSGSTDTQYF. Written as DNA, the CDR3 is TGCGCCAGCTCCCCCGCCCCCAGCGGGAGTACAGATACGCAGTATTTT. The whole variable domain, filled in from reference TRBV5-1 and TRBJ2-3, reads KAGVTQTPRYLIKTRGQQVTLSCSPISGHRSVSWYQQTPGQGLQFLFEYFSETQRNKGNFPGRFSGRQFSNSRSEMNVSTLELGDSALYLCASSPAPSGSTDTQYFGPGTRLTVL.

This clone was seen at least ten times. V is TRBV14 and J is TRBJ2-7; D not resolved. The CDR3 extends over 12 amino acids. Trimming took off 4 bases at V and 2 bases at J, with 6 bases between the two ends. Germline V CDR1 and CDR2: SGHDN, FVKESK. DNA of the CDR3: TGTGCCAGCAGCCTAGCCCCCTACGAGCAGTACTTC. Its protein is CASSLAPYEQYF.

CDR3 coding DNA: TGTGCCAGCAGCTTTTCGGGCAATGAGCAGTTCTTC. It yields the protein CASSFSGNEQFF. V is TRBV11-2 and J is TRBJ2-1; D is unclear. The CDR3 is 12 residues long. V was shortened by 3 bases and J by 6 bases, with 6 bases between the two germline ends. Germline V CDR1 and CDR2: SGHAT, FQNNGV.

Here the CDR3 reads CASSLCWDRGNTIYF. In DNA, the CDR3 is TGTGCCAGCAGTTTATGTTGGGACAGAGGAAACACCATATATTTT. The chain links TRBV27 to TRBJ1-3; TRBD1 aligns across 7 bases. The V gene end was trimmed by 1 base and the J gene end by 4 bases; junction bases not matched to a gene: 4. The CDR3 is made up of 15 amino acids. Germline V gene data show CDR1 as MNHEY and CDR2 as SMNVEV (reference sequence).

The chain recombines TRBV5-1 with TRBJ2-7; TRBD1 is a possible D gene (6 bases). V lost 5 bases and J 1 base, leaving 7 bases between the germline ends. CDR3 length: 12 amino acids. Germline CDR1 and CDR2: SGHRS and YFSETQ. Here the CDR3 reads CASRRGSYEQYF. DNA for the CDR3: TGCGCCAGCAGAAGGGGGTCCTACGAGCAGTACTTC.

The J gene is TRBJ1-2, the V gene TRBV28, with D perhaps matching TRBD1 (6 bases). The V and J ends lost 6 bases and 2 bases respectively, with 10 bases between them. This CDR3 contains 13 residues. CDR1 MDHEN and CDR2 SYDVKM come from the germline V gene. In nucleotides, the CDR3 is TGTGCCAGCAGCCGGACAGCAAACTATGGCTACACCTTC. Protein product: CASSRTANYGYTF.

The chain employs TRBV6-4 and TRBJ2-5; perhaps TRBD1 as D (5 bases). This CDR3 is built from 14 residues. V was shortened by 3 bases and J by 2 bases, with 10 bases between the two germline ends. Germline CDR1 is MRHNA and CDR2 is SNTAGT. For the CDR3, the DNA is TGTGCCAGCAGTGAGGGTAGGGGACAAGAGACCCAGTACTTC. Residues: CASSEGRGQETQYF.

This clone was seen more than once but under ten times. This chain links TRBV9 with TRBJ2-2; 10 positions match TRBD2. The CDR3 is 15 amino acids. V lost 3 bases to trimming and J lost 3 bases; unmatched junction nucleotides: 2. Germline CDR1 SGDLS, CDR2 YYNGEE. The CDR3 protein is CASSGLAGDTGELFF. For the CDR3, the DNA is TGTGCCAGCAGCGGGCTAGCGGGAGACACCGGGGAGCTGTTTTTT.

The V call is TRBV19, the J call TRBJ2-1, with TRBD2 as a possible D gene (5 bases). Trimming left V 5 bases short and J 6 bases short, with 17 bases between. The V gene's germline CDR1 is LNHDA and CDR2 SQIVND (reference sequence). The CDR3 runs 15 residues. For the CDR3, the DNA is TGTGCCAGTAGTGCTCAAGACTATGCCCTCAATGAGCAGTTCTTC. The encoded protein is CASSAQDYALNEQFF.

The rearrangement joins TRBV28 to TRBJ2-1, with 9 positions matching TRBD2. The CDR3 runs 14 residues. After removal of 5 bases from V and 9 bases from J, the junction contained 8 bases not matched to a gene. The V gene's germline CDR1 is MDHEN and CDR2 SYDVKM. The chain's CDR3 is CASSTAGGPIEQFF. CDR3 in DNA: TGTGCCAGCAGTACCGCGGGAGGGCCTATTGAGCAGTTCTTC.

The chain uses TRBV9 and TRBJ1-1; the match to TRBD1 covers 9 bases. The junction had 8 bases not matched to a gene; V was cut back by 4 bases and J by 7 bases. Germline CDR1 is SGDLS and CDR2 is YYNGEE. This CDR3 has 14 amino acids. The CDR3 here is CASSPRDRGGEAFF. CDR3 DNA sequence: TGTGCCAGCAGCCCCCGTGACAGGGGGGGTGAAGCTTTCTTT.

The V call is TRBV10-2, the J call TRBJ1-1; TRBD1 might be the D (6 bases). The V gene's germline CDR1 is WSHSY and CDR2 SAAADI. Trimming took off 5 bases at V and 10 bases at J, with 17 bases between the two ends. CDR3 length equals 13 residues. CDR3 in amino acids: CASSWDTLDGAFF. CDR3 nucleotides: TGCGCCAGCAGTTGGGACACTCTGGACGGAGCTTTCTTT.

The CDR3 DNA follows: TGTGCCAGCAGTTTAGGAAGCGGTGACAATGAGCAGTTCTTC. This sequence encodes CASSLGSGDNEQFF. The genes are TRBV27 and TRBJ2-1, with D possibly matching TRBD2 (5 bases). The V gene's germline CDR1 is MNHEY and CDR2 SMNVEV (reference sequence). This CDR3 spans 14 amino acids. Trimming took 2 bases from V and 5 from J, leaving 10 bases between them.

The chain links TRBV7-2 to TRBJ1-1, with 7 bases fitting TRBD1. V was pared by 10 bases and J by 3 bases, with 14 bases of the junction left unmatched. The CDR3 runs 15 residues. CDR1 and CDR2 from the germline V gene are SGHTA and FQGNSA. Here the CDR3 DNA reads TGTGCCACCTCGCGCAACTGGGACAGCCACACTGAAGCTTTCTTT. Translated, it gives CATSRNWDSHTEAFF. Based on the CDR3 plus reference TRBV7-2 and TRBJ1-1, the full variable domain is GAGVSQSPSNKVTEKGKDVELRCDPISGHTALYWYRQSLGQGLEFLIYFQGNSAPDKSGLPSDRFSAERTGGSVSTLTIQRTQQEDSAVYLCATSRNWDSHTEAFFGQGTRLTVV.

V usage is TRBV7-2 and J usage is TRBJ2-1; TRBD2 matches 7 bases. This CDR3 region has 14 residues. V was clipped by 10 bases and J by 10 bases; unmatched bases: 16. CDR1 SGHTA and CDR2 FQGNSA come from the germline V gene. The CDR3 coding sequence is TGTGCCAACCAGTATAGCGGGTCGCTTGGGGAGCAGTTCTTC. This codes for CANQYSGSLGEQFF.

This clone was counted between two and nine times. The CDR3 region is CASREGRRNTEAFF. The CDR3 DNA reads as TGTGCCAGCAGGGAGGGCAGGCGGAACACTGAAGCTTTCTTT. This rearrangement joins TRBV6-5 to TRBJ1-1; no clear D. From germline, CDR1 is MNHEY and CDR2 SVGAGI. The CDR3 contains 14 residues. V lost 6 bases, J lost 1 base, and 12 bases lay in between.

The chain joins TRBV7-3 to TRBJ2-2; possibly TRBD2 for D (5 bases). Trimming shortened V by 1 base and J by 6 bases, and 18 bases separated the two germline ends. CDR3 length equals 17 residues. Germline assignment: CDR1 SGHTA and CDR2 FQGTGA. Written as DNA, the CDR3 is TGTGCCAGCAGCTTAAGCTCTTCCGGGGTTCTTCCCGGGGAGCTGTTTTTT. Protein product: CASSLSSSGVLPGELFF.

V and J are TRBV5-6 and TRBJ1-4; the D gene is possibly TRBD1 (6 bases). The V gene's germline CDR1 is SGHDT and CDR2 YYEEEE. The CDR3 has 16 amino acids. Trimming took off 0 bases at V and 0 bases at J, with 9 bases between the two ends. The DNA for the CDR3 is TGTGCCAGCAGCTTGGGCGCAGGGGCAACTAATGAAAAACTGTTTTTT. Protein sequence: CASSLGAGATNEKLFF.

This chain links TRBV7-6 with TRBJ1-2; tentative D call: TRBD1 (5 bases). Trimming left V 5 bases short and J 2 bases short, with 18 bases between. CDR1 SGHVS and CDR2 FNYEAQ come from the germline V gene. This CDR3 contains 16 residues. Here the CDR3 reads CASSPIGGGNNYGYTF. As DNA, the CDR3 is TGTGCCAGCAGCCCTATCGGGGGAGGAAACAACTATGGCTACACCTTC.

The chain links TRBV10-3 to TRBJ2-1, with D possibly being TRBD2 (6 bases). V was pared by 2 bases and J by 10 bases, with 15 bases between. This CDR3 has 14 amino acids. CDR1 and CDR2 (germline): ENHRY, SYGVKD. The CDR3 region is CAISERGTLGEQFF. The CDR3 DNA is TGTGCCATCAGTGAGCGAGGGACTCTTGGGGAGCAGTTCTTC.

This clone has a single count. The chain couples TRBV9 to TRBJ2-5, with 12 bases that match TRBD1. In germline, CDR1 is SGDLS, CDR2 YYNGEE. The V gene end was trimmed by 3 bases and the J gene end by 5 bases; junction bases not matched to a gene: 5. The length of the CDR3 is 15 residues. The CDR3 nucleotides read TGTGCCAGCAGCGACGGGACAGGGGGCAGTGAGACCCAGTACTTC. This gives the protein CASSDGTGGSETQYF.